The 10 T cell receptor beta chains below come from one sample, sequenced in a study of shared clonotypes between healthy human individuals. The data were produced by immunoSEQ multiplex PCR, yet TCRdb's version contains in-frame clones alone and is incomplete. The sample includes around 600,000 clones, 98% seen only once; the top ten take 0.25% to 0.35%. The naive CD8 population came from CD45RO-negative cells selected for CCR7, without terminally differentiated effector memory CD45RA+ cells. Source material: naive CD8+ T cells sorted from blood. These receptors were collected from a man aged 25-45 years in good health.

This clone was recorded only once. It may be a read error: a sequence one base away is much more abundant. Other DNA sequences in this sample translate to the same CDR3. V and J are TRBV9 and TRBJ1-1; D possibly corresponds to TRBD1 (6 bases). V was shortened by 0 bases and J by 3 bases, with 6 bases between the two germline ends. CDR1 is SGDLS and CDR2 is YYNGEE in the germline V gene. CDR3 size: 13 residues. The CDR3 is CASSVGGHTEAFF. DNA of the CDR3: TGTGCCAGCAGCGTAGGGGGGCACACTGAAGCTTTCTTT. The whole variable domain, filled in from reference TRBV9 and TRBJ1-1, reads DSGVTQTPKHLITATGQRVTLRCSPRSGDLSVYWYQQSLDQGLQFLIQYYNGEERAKGNILERFSAQQFPDLHSELNLSSLELGDSALYFCASSVGGHTEAFFGQGTRLTVV.

This chain joins TRBV6-5 and TRBJ2-7; D is unresolved. This CDR3 is 14 amino acids long. Trimming removed 2 bases from V and 7 bases from J, with 15 bases in between. Germline loops: CDR1 MNHEY, CDR2 SVGAGI. The CDR3 DNA reads as TGTGCCAGCAGTTACGGCGATCCCAAAGATGAGCAGTACTTC. Its translation: CASSYGDPKDEQYF.

This chain connects TRBV6-1 to TRBJ2-5, with 11 nucleotides matching TRBD2. Losses at the gene ends were 1 base for V and 4 bases for J; bases not matched to a gene: 2. CDR1 is MNHNS and CDR2 is SASEGT in the germline V gene. This CDR3 has 15 residues. CDR3 in DNA: TGTGCCAGCAGTGAAGAACTAGCGGGAGCAGAGACCCAGTACTTC. Encoded protein: CASSEELAGAETQYF.

CDR3 in DNA: TGTGCCAGCAGCGCCACCGGGACAGGACGCTACGAGCAGTACTTC. Protein sequence: CASSATGTGRYEQYF. The chain is built from TRBV13 and TRBJ2-7, with 8 bases matching TRBD1. The CDR3 consists of 15 residues. J was trimmed by 3 bases and V by 5 bases; bases with no gene match: 9. Germline V lookup: CDR1 PRHDT, CDR2 FYEKMQ (reference sequence).

This clone was observed once. The chain joins TRBV7-9 to TRBJ1-2, with TRBD1 matching 7 bases. After removal of 5 bases from V and 4 bases from J, the junction contained 4 bases not matched to a gene. In germline, CDR1 is SEHNR, CDR2 FQNEAQ (reference sequence). This CDR3 spans 13 amino acids. CDR3 amino acids: CASSTRDSYGYTF. The CDR3 DNA reads TGTGCCAGCAGCACCCGGGACAGCTATGGCTACACCTTC. The full variable domain, with the rest looked up from reference TRBV7-9 and TRBJ1-2, is DTGVSQNPRHKITKRGQNVTFRCDPISEHNRLYWYRQTLGQGPEFLTYFQNEAQLEKSRLLSDRFSAERPKGSFSTLEIQRTEQGDSAMYLCASSTRDSYGYTFGSGTRLTVV.

This CDR3 reads CASSDGGTQETQYF. For the CDR3, the DNA is TGTGCCAGCAGTGATGGGGGGACCCAAGAGACCCAGTACTTC. This chain connects TRBV2 to TRBJ2-5, with D tentatively TRBD2 (6 bases). Germline CDR1 is SNHLY and CDR2 is FYNNEI. CDR3 length: 14 residues. Deletions cut 3 bases from V and 1 base from J, with 9 bases between.

The rearrangement uses TRBV4-2 and TRBJ2-1; TRBD2 matches at 7 bases. The CDR3 contains 17 residues. The germline V gene encodes CDR1 LGHNA and CDR2 YNFKEQ. V was pared by 0 bases and J by 5 bases, with 10 bases of the junction left unmatched. CDR3 loop: CASSQESLLADHNEQFF. The CDR3 DNA sequence: TGTGCCAGCAGCCAAGAATCTTTGCTAGCGGACCACAATGAGCAGTTCTTC.

The V and J genes are TRBV13 and TRBJ2-4; 11 bases fit TRBD2. Trimming at V came to 5 bases and at J to 3 bases, leaving 6 bases not matched to a gene. The germline CDR1 and CDR2 sequences are PRHDT and FYEKMQ (reference sequence). This CDR3 spans 16 amino acids. The CDR3 sequence: CASSQTSGNGKNIQYF. In DNA, the CDR3 is TGTGCCAGCAGCCAGACTAGCGGGAATGGCAAAAACATTCAGTACTTC. The full variable domain, completed using reference TRBV13 and TRBJ2-4, is AAGVIQSPRHLIKEKRETATLKCYPIPRHDTVYWYQQGPGQDPQFLISFYEKMQSDKGSIPDRFSAQQFSDYHSELNMSSLELGDSALYFCASSQTSGNGKNIQYFGAGTRLSVL.

The chain couples TRBV4-1 to TRBJ1-2; unclear D gene. This CDR3 is 16 amino acids long. The V end was cut by 0 bases, the J end by 3 bases, with 14 bases between. Germline V gene lookup returns CDR1 MGHRA and CDR2 YSYEKL. The CDR3: CASSQDPPGKHYGYTF. The CDR3 bases are TGCGCCAGCAGCCAAGATCCCCCCGGAAAACACTATGGCTACACCTTC.

A single count supports this clone. V is TRBV7-8 and J is TRBJ2-1; 7 nucleotides align to TRBD2. The ends lost 4 bases at V and 4 bases at J; junction bases unmatched: 10. CDR1 and CDR2 (germline): SGHVS, FQNEAQ. The CDR3 totals 16 residues. In nucleotides, the CDR3 is TGTGCCAGCAGCTCAATCCGACTAGCAGGTTACAATGAGCAGTTCTTC. This codes for CASSSIRLAGYNEQFF.